This paragraph reports one T cell receptor (beta chain). This entry is derived from a study of blood T cell repertoires in COVID-19. In the study overall: There were acute and convalescent COVID-19 samples, and they came from the United States, Italy and Spain. PBMCs, B-cell-depleted T cells, or T cells were the source of the cDNA or gDNA that made up the material.

In the authors' workflow: Researchers report that nucleated cell counts were estimated from reference gene primer amplification. Assay used: immunoSEQ multiplex PCR; TCRdb lists only in-frame clones, some missing. That table is the source of V, J and clone size, and D and trimming were worked out from the DNA. Seen here are approximately 130,000 clones, roughly four fifths observed once, and the top ten hold roughly an eighth. Looked up from germline, CDR1 is SEHNR and CDR2 is FQNEAQ (reference sequence). Trimming pared 1 base from V and 3 bases from J, leaving 9 bases between. This CDR3 comprises 14 residues.

This TCR was sampled from a human donor in a cohort sampled during active COVID-19. The rearrangement joins TRBV7-9 to TRBJ1-1; possibly TRBD1 for D (6 bases). What was sequenced was peripheral blood. For the CDR3, the DNA is TGTGCCAGCAGCTTAGTAGGGGGTCACACTGAAGCTTTCTTT. Protein sequence: CASSLVGGHTEAFF.